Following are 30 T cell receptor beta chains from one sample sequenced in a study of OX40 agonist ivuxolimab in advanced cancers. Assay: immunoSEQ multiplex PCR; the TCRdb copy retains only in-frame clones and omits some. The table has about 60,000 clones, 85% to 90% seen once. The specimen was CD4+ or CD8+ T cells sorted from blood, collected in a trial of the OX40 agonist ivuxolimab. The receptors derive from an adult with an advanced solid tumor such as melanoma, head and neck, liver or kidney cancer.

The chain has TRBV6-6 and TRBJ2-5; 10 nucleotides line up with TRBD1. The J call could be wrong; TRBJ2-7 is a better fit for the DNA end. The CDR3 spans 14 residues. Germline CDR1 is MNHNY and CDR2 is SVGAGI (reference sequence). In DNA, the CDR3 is TGTGCCAGCAGCTGGACAGGGGGGACCTACGAGCAGTACTTC. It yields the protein CASSWTGGTYEQYF.

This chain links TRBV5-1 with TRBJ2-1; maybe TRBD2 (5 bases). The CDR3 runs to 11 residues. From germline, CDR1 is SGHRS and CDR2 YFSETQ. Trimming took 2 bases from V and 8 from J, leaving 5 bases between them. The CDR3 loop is CASSFGDEQFF. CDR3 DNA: TGCGCCAGCAGCTTCGGGGATGAGCAGTTCTTC.

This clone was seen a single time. The DNA of the CDR3 is TGTGCCAGCTCACGACAGGAAGGGAATGAAAAACTGTTTTTT. It codes for CASSRQEGNEKLFF. The J gene is TRBJ1-4, the V gene TRBV18, with D possibly matching TRBD1 (6 bases). With 4 bases removed from V and 5 bases from J, the gap between germline ends came to 11 bases. CDR1 and CDR2 (germline): KGHSH, LQKENI. This CDR3 spans 14 amino acids. The entire variable domain, with the rest obtained from reference TRBV18 and TRBJ1-4, is as follows: NAGVMQNPRHLVRRRGQEARLRCSPMKGHSHVYWYRQLPEEGLKFMVYLQKENIIDESGMPKERFSAEFPKEGPSILRIQQVVRGDSAAYFCASSRQEGNEKLFFGSGTQLSVL.

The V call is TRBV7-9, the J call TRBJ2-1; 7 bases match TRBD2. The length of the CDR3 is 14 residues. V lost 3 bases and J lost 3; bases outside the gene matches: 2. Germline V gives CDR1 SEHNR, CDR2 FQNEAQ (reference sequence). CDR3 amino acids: CASSFTGGYNEQFF. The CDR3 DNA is TGTGCCAGCAGCTTTACGGGGGGCTACAATGAGCAGTTCTTC.

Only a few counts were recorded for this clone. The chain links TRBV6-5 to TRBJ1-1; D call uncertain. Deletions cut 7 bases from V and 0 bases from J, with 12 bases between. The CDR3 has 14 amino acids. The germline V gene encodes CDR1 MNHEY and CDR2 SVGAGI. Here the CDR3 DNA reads TGTGCCAGCATGATAGGGATTCTGAACACTGAAGCTTTCTTT. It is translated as CASMIGILNTEAFF.

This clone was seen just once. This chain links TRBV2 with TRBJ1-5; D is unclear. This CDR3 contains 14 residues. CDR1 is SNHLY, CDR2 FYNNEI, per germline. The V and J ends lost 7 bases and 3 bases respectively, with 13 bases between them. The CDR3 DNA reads TGTGCCAGCACGTCCCAGGCCCTCAATCAGCCCCAGCATTTT. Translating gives CASTSQALNQPQHF.

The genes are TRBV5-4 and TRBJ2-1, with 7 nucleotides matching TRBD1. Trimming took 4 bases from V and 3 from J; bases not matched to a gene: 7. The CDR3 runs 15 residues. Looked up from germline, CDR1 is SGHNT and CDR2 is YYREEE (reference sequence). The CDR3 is CASSRGTDLYNEQFF. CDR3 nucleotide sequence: TGTGCCAGCAGCCGTGGGACAGATCTCTACAATGAGCAGTTCTTC.

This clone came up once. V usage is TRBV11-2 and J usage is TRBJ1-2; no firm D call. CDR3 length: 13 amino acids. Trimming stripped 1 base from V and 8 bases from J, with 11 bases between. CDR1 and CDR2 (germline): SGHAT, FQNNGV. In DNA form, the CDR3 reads TGTGCCAGCAGCTTAGCCCCGCTGGGCGGCTACACCTTC. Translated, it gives CASSLAPLGGYTF.

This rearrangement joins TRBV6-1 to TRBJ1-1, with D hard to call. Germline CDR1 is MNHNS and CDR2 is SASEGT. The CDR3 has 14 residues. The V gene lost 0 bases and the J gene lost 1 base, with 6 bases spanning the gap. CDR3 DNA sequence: TGTGCCAGCAGTGAAGCGCACGCGAACACTGAAGCTTTCTTT. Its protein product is CASSEAHANTEAFF.

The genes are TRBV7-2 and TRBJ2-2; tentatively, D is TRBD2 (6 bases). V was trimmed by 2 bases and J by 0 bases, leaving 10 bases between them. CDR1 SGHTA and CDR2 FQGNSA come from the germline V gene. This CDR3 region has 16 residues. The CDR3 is CASSLRRGSNTGELFF. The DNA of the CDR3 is TGTGCCAGCAGCTTAAGGAGGGGTTCGAACACCGGGGAGCTGTTTTTT.

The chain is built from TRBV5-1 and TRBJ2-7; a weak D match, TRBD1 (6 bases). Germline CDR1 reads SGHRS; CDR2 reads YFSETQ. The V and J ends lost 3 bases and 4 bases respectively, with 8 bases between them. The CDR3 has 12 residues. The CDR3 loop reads CASSSQGYEQYF. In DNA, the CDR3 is TGCGCCAGCAGCTCACAGGGATACGAGCAGTACTTC.

CDR3 loop: CASSAPGQGFGQPQHF. The CDR3 region has the DNA TGTGCCAGCAGTGCCCCGGGACAGGGATTCGGCCAGCCCCAGCATTTT. The chain joins TRBV2 to TRBJ1-5, with TRBD1 matching over 9 bases. The CDR3 extends over 16 amino acids. Unmatched junction bases numbered 11, after V lost 4 bases and J lost 7 bases. Germline lookup yields CDR1 SNHLY and CDR2 FYNNEI.

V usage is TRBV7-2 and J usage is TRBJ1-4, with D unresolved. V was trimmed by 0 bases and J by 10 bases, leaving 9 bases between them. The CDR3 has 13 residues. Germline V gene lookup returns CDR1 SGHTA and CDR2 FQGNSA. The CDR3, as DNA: TGTGCCAGCAGCTTAGCTGAAGGGCGAAAACTGTTTTTT. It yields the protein CASSLAEGRKLFF.

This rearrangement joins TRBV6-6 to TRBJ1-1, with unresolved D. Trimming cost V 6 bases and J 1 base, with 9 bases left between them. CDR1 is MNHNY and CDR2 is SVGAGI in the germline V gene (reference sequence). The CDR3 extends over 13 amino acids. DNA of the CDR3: TGTGCCAGCAGGGTATACGCGAACACTGAAGCTTTCTTT. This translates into CASRVYANTEAFF.

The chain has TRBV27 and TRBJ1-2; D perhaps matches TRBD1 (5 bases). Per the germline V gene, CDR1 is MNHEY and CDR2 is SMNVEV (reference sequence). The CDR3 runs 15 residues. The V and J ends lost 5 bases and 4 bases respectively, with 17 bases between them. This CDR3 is CASSPTPQGGYGYTF. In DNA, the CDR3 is TGTGCCAGCAGTCCCACACCTCAGGGCGGCTATGGCTACACCTTC.

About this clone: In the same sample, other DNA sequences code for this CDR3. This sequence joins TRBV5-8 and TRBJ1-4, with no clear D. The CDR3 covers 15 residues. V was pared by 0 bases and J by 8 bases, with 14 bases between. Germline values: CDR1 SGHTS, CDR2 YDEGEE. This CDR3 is CASSLASKGGEKLFF. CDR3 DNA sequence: TGTGCCAGCAGCTTGGCCAGTAAAGGTGGCGAAAAACTGTTTTTT.

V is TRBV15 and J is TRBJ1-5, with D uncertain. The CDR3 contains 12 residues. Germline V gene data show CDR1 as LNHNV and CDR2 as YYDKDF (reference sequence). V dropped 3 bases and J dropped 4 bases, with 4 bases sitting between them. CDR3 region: CATSSDNQPQHF. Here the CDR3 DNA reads TGTGCCACCAGCAGTGATAATCAGCCCCAGCATTTT.

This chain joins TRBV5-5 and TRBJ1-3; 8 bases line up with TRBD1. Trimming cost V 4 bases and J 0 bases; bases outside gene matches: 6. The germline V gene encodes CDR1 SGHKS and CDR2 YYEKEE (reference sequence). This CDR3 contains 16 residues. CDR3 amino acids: CASSGGTGGSGNTIYF. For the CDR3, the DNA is TGTGCCAGCAGCGGCGGGACAGGAGGCTCTGGAAACACCATATATTTT.

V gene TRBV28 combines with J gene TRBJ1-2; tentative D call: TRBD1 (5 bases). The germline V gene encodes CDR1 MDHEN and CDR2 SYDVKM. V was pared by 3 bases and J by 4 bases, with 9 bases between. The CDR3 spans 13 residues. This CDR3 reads CASSFGGGYGYTF. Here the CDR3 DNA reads TGTGCCAGCAGTTTCGGGGGAGGCTATGGCTACACCTTC.

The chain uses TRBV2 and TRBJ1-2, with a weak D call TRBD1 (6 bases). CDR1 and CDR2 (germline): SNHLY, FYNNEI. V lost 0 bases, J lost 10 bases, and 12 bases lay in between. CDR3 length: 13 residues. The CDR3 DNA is TGTGCCAGCAGTGAAGCGTCGGACAGAGCCTACACCTTC. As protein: CASSEASDRAYTF. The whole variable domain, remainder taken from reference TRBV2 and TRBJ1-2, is EPEVTQTPSHQVTQMGQEVILRCVPISNHLYFYWYRQILGQKVEFLVSFYNNEISEKSEIFDDQFSVERPDGSNFTLKIRSTKLEDSAMYFCASSEASDRAYTFGSGTRLTVV.

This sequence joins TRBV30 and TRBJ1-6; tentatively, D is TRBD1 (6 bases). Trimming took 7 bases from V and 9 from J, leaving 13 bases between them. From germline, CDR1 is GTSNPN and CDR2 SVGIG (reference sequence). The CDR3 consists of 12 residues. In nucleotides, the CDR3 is TGTGCCTCTGACCAGGGGTCTTCACCCCTCCACTTT. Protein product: CASDQGSSPLHF.

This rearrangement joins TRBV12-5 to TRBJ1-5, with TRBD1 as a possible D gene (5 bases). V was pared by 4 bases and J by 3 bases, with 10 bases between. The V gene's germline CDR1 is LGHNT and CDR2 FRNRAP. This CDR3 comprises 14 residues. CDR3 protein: CASGSGLDNQPQHF. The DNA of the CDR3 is TGTGCTAGTGGTTCAGGGTTGGACAATCAGCCCCAGCATTTT.

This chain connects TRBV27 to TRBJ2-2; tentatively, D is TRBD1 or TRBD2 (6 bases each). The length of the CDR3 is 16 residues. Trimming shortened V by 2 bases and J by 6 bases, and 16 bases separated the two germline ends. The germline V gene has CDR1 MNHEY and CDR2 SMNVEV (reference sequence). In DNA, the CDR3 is TGTGCCAGCAGTTTAAGGGGGGCCCCGATCGCCGGGGAGCTGTTTTTT. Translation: CASSLRGAPIAGELFF.

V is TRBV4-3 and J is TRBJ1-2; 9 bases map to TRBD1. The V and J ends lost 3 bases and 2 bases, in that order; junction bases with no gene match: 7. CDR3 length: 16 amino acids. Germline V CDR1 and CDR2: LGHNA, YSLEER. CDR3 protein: CASSQFPGQGNYGYTF. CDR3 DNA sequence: TGCGCCAGCAGCCAGTTCCCGGGACAGGGAAACTATGGCTACACCTTC.

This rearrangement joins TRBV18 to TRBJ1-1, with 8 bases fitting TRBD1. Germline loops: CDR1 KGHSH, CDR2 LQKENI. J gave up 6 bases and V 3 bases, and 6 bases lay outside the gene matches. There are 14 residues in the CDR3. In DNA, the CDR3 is TGTGCCAGCTCACCCCGGACAGGGTACGCTGAAGCTTTCTTT. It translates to CASSPRTGYAEAFF.

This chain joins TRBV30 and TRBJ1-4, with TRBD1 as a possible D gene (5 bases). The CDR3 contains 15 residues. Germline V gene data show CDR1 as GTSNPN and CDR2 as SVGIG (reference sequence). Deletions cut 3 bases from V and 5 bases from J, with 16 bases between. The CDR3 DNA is TGTGCCTGGAGAATAGGGACCGCGAGAAATGAAAAACTGTTTTTT. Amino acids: CAWRIGTARNEKLFF.

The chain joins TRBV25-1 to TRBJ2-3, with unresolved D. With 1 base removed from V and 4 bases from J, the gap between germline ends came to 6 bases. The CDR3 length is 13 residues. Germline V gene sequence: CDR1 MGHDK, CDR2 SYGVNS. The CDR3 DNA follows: TGTGCCAGCAGTGAATCTGGGGCAGATACGCAGTATTTT. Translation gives CASSESGADTQYF. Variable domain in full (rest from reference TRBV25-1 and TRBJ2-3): EADIYQTPRYLVIGTGKKITLECSQTMGHDKMYWYQQDPGMELHLIHYSYGVNSTEKGDLSSESTVSRIRTEHFPLTLESARPSHTSQYLCASSESGADTQYFGPGTRLTVL.

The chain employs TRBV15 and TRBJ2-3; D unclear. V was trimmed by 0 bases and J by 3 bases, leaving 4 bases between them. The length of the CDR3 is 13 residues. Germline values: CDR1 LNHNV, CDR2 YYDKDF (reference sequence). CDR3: CATSRELTDTQYF. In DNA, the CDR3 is TGTGCCACCAGCAGAGAATTGACAGATACGCAGTATTTT.

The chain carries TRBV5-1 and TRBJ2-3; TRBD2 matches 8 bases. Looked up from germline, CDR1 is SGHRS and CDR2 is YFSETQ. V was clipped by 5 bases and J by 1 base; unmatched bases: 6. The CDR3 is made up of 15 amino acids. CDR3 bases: TGCGCCAGCAGTCTCGGAGCGGGGGGCACAGATACGCAGTATTTT. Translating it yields CASSLGAGGTDTQYF.

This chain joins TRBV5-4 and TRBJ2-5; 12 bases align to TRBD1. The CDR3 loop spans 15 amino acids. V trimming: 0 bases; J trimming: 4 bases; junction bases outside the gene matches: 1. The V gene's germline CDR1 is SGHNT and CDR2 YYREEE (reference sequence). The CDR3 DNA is TGTGCCAGCAGCTTGGGGGACAGGGGGCGAGAGACCCAGTACTTC. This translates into CASSLGDRGRETQYF.